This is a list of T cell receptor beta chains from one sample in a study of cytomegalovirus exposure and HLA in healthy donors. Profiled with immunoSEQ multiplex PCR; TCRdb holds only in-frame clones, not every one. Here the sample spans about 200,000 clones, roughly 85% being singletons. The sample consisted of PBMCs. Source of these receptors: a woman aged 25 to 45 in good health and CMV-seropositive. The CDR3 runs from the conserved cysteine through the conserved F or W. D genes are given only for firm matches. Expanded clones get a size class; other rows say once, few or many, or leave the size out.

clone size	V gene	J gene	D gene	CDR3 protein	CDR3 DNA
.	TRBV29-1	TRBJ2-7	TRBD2	CSAFVAGEKQYF	TGCAGCGCTTTTGTAGCGGGAGAAAAGCAGTACTTC
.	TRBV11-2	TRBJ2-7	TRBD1	CASSLDLKGQGEVYEQYF	TGTGCCAGCAGCTTAGATTTAAAGGGACAGGGGGAAGTATACGAGCAGTACTTC
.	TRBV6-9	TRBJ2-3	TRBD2	CAGGERGSDTQYF	TGTGCCGGGGGAGAGCGGGGTTCAGATACGCAGTATTTT
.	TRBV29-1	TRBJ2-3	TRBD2	CSASGTSATDTQYF	TGCAGCGCCTCCGGGACTAGCGCTACAGATACGCAGTATTTT
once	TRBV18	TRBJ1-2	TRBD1	CASSPMTGGAKTANYGYTF	TGTGCCAGCTCACCTATGACAGGGGGAGCTAAAACGGCTAACTATGGCTACACCTTC
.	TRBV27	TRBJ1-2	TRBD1	CASSQPGQPSYGYTF	TGTGCCAGCAGTCAGCCGGGACAGCCCTCCTATGGCTACACCTTC
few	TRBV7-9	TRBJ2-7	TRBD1	CASSSRDRDYEQYF	TGTGCCAGCAGCAGCCGGGACAGGGACTACGAGCAGTACTTC
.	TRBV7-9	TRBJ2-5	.	CASSSPVSQETQYF	TGTGCCAGCAGCTCCCCAGTAAGCCAAGAGACCCAGTACTTC
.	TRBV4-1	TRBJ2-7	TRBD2	CASRKAGEGEQYF	TGCGCCAGCAGAAAAGCGGGAGAAGGCGAGCAGTACTTC
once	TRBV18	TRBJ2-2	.	CASSPRSSANTGELFF	TGTGCCAGCTCACCACGGTCTAGCGCTAACACCGGGGAGCTGTTTTTT
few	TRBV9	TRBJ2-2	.	CASSVVRDPNTGELFF	TGTGCCAGCAGCGTAGTTAGAGATCCGAACACCGGGGAGCTGTTTTTT
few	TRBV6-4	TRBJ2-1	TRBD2	CASSETSGFYNEQFF	TGTGCCAGCAGTGAGACTAGCGGGTTCTACAATGAGCAGTTCTTC
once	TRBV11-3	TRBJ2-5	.	CASSIPEGQETQYF	TGTGCCAGCAGCATCCCAGAGGGCCAAGAGACCCAGTACTTC
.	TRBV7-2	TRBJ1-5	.	CASSHPRWGAQHF	TGTGCCAGCAGCCATCCGCGTTGGGGGGCCCAGCATTTT
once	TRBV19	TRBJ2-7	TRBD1	CASSTPRDSSYEQYF	TGTGCCAGTAGTACTCCGAGGGACAGCTCCTACGAGCAGTACTTC
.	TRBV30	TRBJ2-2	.	CAWNRASVNTGELFF	TGTGCCTGGAATCGAGCTAGCGTGAACACCGGGGAGCTGTTTTTT
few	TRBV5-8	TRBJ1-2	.	CASSYLSGGYTF	TGTGCCAGCAGCTATTTGTCGGGAGGCTACACCTTC
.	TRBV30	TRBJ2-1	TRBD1	CAWSSGGNEQFF	TGTGCCTGGAGTTCAGGGGGCAATGAGCAGTTCTTC
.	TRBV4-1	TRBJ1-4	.	CASSQENRRGEKLFF	TGCGCCAGCAGCCAAGAAAACAGGAGAGGTGAAAAACTGTTTTTT
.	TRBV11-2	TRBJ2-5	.	CASSSLDWIGETQYF	TGTGCCAGCAGCTCCTTGGACTGGATAGGAGAGACCCAGTACTTC
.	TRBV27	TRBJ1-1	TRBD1	CASSPGTGETEAFF	TGTGCCAGCAGTCCCGGGACAGGGGAAACTGAAGCTTTCTTT
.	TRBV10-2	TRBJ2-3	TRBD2	CASSDPAGGSDTQYF	TGCGCCAGCAGTGATCCAGCGGGGGGGTCAGATACGCAGTATTTT
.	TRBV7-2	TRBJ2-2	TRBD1	CASSLAIGQGYGELFF	TGTGCCAGCAGCTTAGCGATAGGACAGGGGTACGGGGAGCTGTTTTTT
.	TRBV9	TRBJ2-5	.	CASSVGGTQETQYF	TGTGCCAGCAGCGTAGGAGGAACTCAAGAGACCCAGTACTTC
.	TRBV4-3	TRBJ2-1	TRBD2	CASSQVGIAGGPSNEQFF	TGCGCCAGCAGCCAAGTGGGTATTGCGGGGGGGCCTTCAAATGAGCAGTTCTTC
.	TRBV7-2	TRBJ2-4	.	CASSPRSVGGAIQYF	TGTGCCAGCAGCCCCAGAAGCGTCGGGGGTGCCATTCAGTACTTC
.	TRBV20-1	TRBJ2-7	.	CSAWTTYEQYF	TGCAGTGCTTGGACTACTTACGAGCAGTACTTC
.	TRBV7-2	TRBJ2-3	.	CASSLTRGDMQYF	TGTGCCAGCAGCCTGACTAGGGGTGATATGCAGTATTTT
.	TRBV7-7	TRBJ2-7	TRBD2	CASSLAHGRAWYEQYF	TGTGCCAGCAGCTTAGCGCACGGGAGGGCCTGGTACGAGCAGTACTTC
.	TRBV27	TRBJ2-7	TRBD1	CASSLFGQGAVYEQYF	TGTGCCAGCAGTTTATTTGGACAGGGGGCAGTATACGAGCAGTACTTC
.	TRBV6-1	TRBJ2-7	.	CASSEALQAGAKSYEQYF	TGTGCCAGCAGTGAAGCGCTTCAGGCAGGGGCGAAATCCTACGAGCAGTACTTC
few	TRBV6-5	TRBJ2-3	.	CASRRGGATDTQYF	TGTGCCAGCAGGCGTGGGGGGGCCACAGATACGCAGTATTTT
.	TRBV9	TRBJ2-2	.	CASRPAGAPGELFF	TGTGCCAGTCGCCCGGCGGGGGCCCCCGGGGAGCTGTTTTTT
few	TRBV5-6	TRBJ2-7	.	CASSLRGRGRGAYEQYF	TGTGCCAGCAGCTTGAGGGGGCGCGGCAGGGGGGCCTACGAGCAGTACTTC
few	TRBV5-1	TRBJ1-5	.	CASSRGGTNQPQHF	TGCGCCAGCAGCAGGGGGGGGACCAATCAGCCCCAGCATTTT
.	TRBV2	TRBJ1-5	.	CASRGRKGNQPQHF	TGTGCCAGCAGGGGCAGGAAGGGCAATCAGCCCCAGCATTTT
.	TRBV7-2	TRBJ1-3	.	CASSPPYNTIYF	TGTGCCAGCAGCCCCCCTTATAACACCATATATTTT
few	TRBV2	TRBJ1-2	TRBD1	CASRDRERYGYTF	TGTGCCAGCAGGGACAGGGAGAGGTATGGCTACACCTTC
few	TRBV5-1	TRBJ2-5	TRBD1	CASSSRGLDRETQYF	TGCGCCAGCAGCTCCAGGGGGCTCGATAGAGAGACCCAGTACTTC
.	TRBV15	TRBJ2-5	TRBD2	CATSRDRASGETQYF	TGTGCCACCAGCAGAGATCGGGCTAGCGGAGAGACCCAGTACTTC
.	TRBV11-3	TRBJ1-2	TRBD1	CASSDRGRIYGYTF	TGTGCCAGCAGCGACAGGGGGCGCATCTATGGCTACACCTTC
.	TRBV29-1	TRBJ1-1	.	CSVVSGNTEAFF	TGCAGCGTTGTGTCGGGGAACACTGAAGCTTTCTTT
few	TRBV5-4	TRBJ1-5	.	CASSLWGRRQPQHF	TGTGCCAGCAGCTTGTGGGGGCGGCGTCAGCCCCAGCATTTT
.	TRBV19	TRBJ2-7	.	CATPDFVTSSEQYF	TGTGCCACTCCGGACTTCGTAACCTCTTCCGAGCAGTACTTC
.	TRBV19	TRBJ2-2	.	CASAGSTSYTGELFF	TGTGCCAGCGCGGGGTCCACCAGCTACACCGGGGAGCTGTTTTTT
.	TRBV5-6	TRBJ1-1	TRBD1	CASSLGGTGSEAFF	TGTGCCAGCAGCTTGGGGGGGACAGGGTCTGAAGCTTTCTTT
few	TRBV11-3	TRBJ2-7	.	CASSASGMAYEQYF	TGTGCCAGCAGCGCCTCCGGGATGGCCTACGAGCAGTACTTC
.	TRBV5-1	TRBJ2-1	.	CASSRVDYNEQFF	TGCGCCAGCAGTCGAGTAGACTACAATGAGCAGTTCTTC
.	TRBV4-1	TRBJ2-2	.	CASSQLPYAGELFF	TGCGCCAGCAGCCAACTACCTTATGCCGGGGAGCTGTTTTTT
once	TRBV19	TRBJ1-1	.	CASSTGRENTEAFF	TGTGCCAGTAGTACCGGACGGGAGAACACTGAAGCTTTCTTT
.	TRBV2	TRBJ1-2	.	CASSEGLAGVGYGYTF	TGTGCCAGCAGTGAGGGTCTGGCAGGGGTCGGCTATGGCTACACCTTC